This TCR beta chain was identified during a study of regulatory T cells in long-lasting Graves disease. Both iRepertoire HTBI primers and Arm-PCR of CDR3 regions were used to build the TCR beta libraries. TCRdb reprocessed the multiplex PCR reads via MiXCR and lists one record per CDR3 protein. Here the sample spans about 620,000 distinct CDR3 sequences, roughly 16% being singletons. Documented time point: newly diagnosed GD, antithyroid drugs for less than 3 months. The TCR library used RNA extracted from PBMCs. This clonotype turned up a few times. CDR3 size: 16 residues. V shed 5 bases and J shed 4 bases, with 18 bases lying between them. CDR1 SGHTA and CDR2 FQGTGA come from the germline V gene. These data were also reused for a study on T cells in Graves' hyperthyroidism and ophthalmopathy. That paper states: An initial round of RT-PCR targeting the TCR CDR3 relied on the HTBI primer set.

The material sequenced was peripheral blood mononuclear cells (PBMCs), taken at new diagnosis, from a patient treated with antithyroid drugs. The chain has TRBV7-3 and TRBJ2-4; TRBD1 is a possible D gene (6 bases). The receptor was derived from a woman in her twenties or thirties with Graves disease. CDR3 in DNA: TGTGCCAGCAGCCAAGGTGACAGGTCAGGGAAAAACATTCAGTACTTC. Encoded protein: CASSQGDRSGKNIQYF.